This TCR beta chain was captured in a study of Graves' ophthalmopathy and Graves' hyperthyroidism. Germline values: CDR1 SEHNR, CDR2 FQNEAQ (reference sequence). This CDR3 is 14 amino acids long. V shed 3 bases, J shed 5 bases, and the junction held 5 bases outside the gene matches. CDR3 regions of TCR beta were amplified from RNA transcripts. The authors performed first-round RT-PCR with HTBI primers and then a second-round multiplex PCR. TCRdb re-derived calls from the multiplex PCR reads in MiXCR, one entry per CDR3 protein. The data contain roughly 1.1 million distinct CDR3 sequences, roughly two fifths of them singletons.

Input material: peripheral blood or thyroid tissue (not recorded which). The source is an adult man with Graves' hyperthyroidism. J is TRBJ2-5 and V is TRBV7-9, with 8 bases identical to TRBD2. The CDR3 sequence: CASSLGRGGETQYF. The CDR3 coding sequence is TGTGCCAGCAGCTTGGGTCGGGGGGGCGAGACCCAGTACTTC.